This T cell receptor (beta chain) was captured in a study of cytotoxic CD8 clonotypes in ibrutinib-treated CLL (dated by TCRdb to the early 2020s). About the full investigation: The cohort included more than 14 treatment-naive and approximately twelve relapsed/refractory patients; roughly 17 were IGHV unmutated. Partial responses were observed in some 24 patients and complete responses in 2; after a median follow-up of around 68 months, remission was maintained in roughly 15 patients and progression was observed in approximately 12. Response samples were obtained after a median of around 11 months of treatment, with a range of about 6 to 36 months. Samples averaged roughly 260,000 productive templates and 94,082 productive rearrangements. Of the 90 or so participants in the trial, roughly 26 had longitudinal samples available. Cryopreserved peripheral blood mononuclear cells were collected at three points: before therapy, at response, and at either sustained remission or disease progression. All remission and progressive disease samples were collected while patients were still receiving ibrutinib. The research as a whole found: Lymph node repertoires were not examined, and the timing of sampling was not matched between patients in sustained remission and those whose disease progressed. Public clonotypes were rare and either contracted or stayed stable during treatment, and the rise in clonality at ibrutinib response reflected the expansion of private clonotypes. Baseline clonality was found to be higher than that of age-matched healthy donors and was strongly correlated with circulating CD8+ T-cell counts. Clonality increased at ibrutinib response, stayed stable in sustained remission, and fell back toward baseline at progression.

What this sample's time point label stands for: roughly 12 months on ibrutinib. For TCR beta library preparation, approximately 2 micrograms of genomic DNA were extracted from the cryopreserved PBMCs. Longitudinal blood samples from CLL patients receiving ibrutinib monotherapy were subjected to high-throughput TCR beta sequencing. The patients took part in an open-label, single-center phase 2 trial of ibrutinib monotherapy. The goal of deep resolution MiSeq sequencing was a depth between 1 in 1 million and 1 in 200,000 T cells, and coverage averaged 10x per clonotype. The immunoSEQ hsTCRB Kit was used to generate TCR beta libraries. From the authors' description of their analysis: The data were analyzed with ImmunoSEQ Analyzer and ImmunoSEQ Data Assistant, and V, D and J gene assignments followed IMGT definitions. Clonality, with values ranging from 0 to 1, was calculated as one minus the normalized Shannon entropy of productive rearrangement frequencies. Only overrepresented clonotypes making up at least 0.05% of the repertoire of each patient were included in the public clonotype analysis. Repertoires from roughly 13 age-matched healthy donors in immuneACCESS were used as clonality controls. Drawn from immuneACCESS, this table holds only the in-frame rearrangements with V and J called that TCRdb kept. Clones are partly lost; checked studies trace under half to an unresolved V gene and leave the rest unexplained. That table is the source of V, J and clone size, and D and trimming were worked out from the DNA. This sample has some 200,000 clones in its table, and roughly 73% of those were observed once. 9.5% to 12% of the sample is in the top ten clones.

Via the germline V gene, CDR1 is MNHEY and CDR2 SVGAGI. V loses 0 bases, J loses 4 bases, and the germline ends lie 9 bases apart. Including the terminal cysteine and phenylalanine, the CDR3 comprises 15 residues. The kept DNA is CDR3 alone, 45 bases in frame from the first base. In regard to this clone: The antigen it recognizes is unknown. No base-level quality is on record; no much larger clone is a single base apart.

The TCR comes from a human donor with chronic lymphocytic leukemia. The specimen comprised PBMCs, sampled after 12 months of ibrutinib treatment. This sequence uses TRBV6-5 and TRBJ2-2, with the identity of the D gene unclear. The DNA sequence reads TGTGCCAGCAGTTACTCTCCCGGCGGCACCGGGGAGCTGTTTTTT. Translated, it reads CASSYSPGGTGELFF.